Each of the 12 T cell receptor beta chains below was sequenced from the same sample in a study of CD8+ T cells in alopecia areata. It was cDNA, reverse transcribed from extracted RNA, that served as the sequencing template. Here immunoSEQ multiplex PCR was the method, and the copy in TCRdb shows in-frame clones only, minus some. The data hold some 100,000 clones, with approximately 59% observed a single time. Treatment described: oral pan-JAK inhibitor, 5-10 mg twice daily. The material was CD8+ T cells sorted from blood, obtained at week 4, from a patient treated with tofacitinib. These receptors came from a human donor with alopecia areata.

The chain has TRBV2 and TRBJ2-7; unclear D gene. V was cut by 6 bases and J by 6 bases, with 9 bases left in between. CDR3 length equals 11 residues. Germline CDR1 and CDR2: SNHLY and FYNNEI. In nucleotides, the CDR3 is TGTGCCAGCAGGGCATCCCGCGAGCAGTACTTC. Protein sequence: CASRASREQYF.

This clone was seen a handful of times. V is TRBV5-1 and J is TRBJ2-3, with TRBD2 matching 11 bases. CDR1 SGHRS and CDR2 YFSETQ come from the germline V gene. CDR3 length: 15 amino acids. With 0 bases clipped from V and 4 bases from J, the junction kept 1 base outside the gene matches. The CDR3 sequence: CASSLATSGADTQYF. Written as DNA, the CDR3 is TGCGCCAGCAGCTTGGCGACTAGCGGGGCAGATACGCAGTATTTT.

DNA for the CDR3: TGTGCCAGCAGCTTCCCGTCCCAGGGACTCTATGGAACCGGGGAGCTGTTTTTT. It translates to CASSFPSQGLYGTGELFF. The V gene is TRBV5-5, the J gene TRBJ2-2; D perhaps matches TRBD2 (6 bases). The CDR3 is 18 amino acids. Germline values: CDR1 SGHKS, CDR2 YYEKEE (reference sequence). Trimming left V 2 bases short and J 5 bases short, with 22 bases between.

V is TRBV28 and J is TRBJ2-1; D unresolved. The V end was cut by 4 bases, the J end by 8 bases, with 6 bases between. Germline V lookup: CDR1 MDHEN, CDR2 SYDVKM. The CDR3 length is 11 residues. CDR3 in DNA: TGTGCCAGCAGTTCGATCGATGAGCAGTTCTTC. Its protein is CASSSIDEQFF.

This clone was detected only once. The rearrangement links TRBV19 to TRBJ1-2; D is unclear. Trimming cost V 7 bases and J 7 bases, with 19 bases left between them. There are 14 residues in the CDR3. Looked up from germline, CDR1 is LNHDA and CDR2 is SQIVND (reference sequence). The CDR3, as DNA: TGTGCCAGTACTGAGGTCGAGGAGGGCTCTGGCTACACCTTC. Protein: CASTEVEEGSGYTF.

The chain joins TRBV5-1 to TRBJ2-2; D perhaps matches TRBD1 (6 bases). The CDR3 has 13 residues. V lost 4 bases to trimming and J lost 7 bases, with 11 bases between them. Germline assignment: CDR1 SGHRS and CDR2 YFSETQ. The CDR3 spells CASSTGQSGELFF. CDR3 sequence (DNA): TGCGCCAGCAGCACAGGACAGAGCGGGGAGCTGTTTTTT.

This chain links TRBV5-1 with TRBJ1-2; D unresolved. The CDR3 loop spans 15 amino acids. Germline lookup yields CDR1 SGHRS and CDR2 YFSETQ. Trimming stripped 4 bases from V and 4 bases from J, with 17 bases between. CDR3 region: CASSISASRSYGYTF. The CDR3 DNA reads TGCGCCAGCAGCATATCGGCCTCCCGGAGCTATGGCTACACCTTC.

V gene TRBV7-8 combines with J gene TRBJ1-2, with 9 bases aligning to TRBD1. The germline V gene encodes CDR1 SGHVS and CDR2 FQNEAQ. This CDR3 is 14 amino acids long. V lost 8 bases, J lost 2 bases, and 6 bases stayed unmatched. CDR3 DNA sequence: TGTGCCAGCGCTCCCGGACAGGGGAACTATGGCTACACCTTC. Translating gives CASAPGQGNYGYTF.

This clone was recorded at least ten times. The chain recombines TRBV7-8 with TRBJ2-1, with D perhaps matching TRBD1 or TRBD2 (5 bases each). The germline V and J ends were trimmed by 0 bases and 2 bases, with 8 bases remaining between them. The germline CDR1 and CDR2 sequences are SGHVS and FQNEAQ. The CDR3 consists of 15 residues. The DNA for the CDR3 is TGTGCCAGCAGCTTAGCCGGGGCCGCCTACAATGAGCAGTTCTTC. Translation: CASSLAGAAYNEQFF.

CDR3 region: CASSRTYEQYF. The CDR3 bases are TGTGCCAGCAGCCGTACCTACGAGCAGTACTTC. The chain recombines TRBV7-9 with TRBJ2-7; D gene ambiguous. Germline V CDR1 and CDR2: SEHNR, FQNEAQ (reference sequence). This CDR3 is 11 amino acids long. Trimming cost V 5 bases and J 2 bases, with 4 bases left between them.

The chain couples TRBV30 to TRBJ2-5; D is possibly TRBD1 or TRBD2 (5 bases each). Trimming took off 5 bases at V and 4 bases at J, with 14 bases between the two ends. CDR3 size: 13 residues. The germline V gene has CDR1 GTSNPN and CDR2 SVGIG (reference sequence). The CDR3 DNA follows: TGTGCCTGGGGCCTTGATGGGGGAGAGACCCAGTACTTC. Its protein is CAWGLDGGETQYF.

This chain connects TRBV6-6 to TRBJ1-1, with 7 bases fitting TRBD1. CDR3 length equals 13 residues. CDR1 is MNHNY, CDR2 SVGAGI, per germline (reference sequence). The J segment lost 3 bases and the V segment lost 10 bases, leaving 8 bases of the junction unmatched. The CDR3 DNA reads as TGTGCCACCTACCAGGGGGGCCACACTGAAGCTTTCTTT. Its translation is CATYQGGHTEAFF.